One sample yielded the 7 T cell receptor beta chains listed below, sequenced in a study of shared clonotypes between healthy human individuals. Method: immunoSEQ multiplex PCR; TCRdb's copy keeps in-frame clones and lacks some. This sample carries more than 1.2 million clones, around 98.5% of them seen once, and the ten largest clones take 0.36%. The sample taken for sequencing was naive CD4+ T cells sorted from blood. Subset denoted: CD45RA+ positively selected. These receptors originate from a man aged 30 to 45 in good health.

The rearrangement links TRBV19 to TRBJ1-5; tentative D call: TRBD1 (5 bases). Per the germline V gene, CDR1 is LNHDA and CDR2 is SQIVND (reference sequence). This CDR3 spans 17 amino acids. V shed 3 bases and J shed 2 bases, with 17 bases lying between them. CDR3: CASSIWSGRGGNQPQHF. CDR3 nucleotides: TGTGCCAGTAGTATTTGGTCAGGGAGGGGTGGCAATCAGCCCCAGCATTTT.

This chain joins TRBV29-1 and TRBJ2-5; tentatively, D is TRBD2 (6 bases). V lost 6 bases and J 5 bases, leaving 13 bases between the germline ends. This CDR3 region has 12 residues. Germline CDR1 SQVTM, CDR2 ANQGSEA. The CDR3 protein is CSVTAGFETQYF. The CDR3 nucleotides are TGCAGCGTGACAGCGGGCTTTGAGACCCAGTACTTC.

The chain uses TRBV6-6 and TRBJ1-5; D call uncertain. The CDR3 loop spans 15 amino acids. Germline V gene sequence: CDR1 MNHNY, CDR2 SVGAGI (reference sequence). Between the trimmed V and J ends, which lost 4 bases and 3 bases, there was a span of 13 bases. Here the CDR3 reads CASSWAGSHNQPQHF. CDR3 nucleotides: TGTGCCAGCAGTTGGGCAGGTAGTCACAATCAGCCCCAGCATTTT.

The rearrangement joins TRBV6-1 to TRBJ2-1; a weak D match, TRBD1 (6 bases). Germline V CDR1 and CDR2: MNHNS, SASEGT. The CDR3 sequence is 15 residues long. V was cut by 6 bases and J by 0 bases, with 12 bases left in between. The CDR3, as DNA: TGTGCCAGCAGCGGACAGTTTTACTCCTACAATGAGCAGTTCTTC. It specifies CASSGQFYSYNEQFF.

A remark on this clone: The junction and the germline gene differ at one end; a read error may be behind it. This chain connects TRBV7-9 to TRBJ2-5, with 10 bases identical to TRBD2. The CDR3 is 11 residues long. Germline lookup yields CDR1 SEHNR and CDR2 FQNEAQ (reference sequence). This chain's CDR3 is CASSLEGLANF. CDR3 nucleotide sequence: TGTGCCAGCAGCTTAGAGGGACTAGCGAACTTC.

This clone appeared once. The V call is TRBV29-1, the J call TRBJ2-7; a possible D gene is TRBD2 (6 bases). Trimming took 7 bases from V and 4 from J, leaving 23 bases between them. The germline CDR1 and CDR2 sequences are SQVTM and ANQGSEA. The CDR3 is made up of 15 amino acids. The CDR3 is CSATSTSRGRYEQYF. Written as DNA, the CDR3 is TGCAGCGCGACCAGCACTAGCCGGGGGAGGTACGAGCAGTACTTC.

CDR3 coding DNA: TGTGCCAGCAGCGTACCTCCTCAGGCAGCCTTCGGGGCGGGGAACTACGAGCAGTACTTC. Residues: CASSVPPQAAFGAGNYEQYF. The rearrangement uses TRBV9 and TRBJ2-7; a possible D gene is TRBD2 (6 bases). V lost 1 base to trimming and J lost 3 bases, with 29 bases between them. Germline CDR1 reads SGDLS; CDR2 reads YYNGEE. This CDR3 spans 20 amino acids.